One sample yielded the 30 T cell receptor beta chains listed below, sequenced in a study of blood T cell repertoires in COVID-19. Measured with immunoSEQ multiplex PCR; TCRdb has only the in-frame clones, and not every one. The repertoire consists of about 55,000 clones, with 75% to 90% occurring once and the leading ten covering 16%. Sequencing was carried out using peripheral blood. Receptors were obtained from a human donor in a cohort sampled during active COVID-19.

J is TRBJ1-1 and V is TRBV28, with D hard to call. This CDR3 contains 11 residues. Trimming cost V 4 bases and J 2 bases, with 2 bases left between them. Germline CDR1 reads MDHEN; CDR2 reads SYDVKM. CDR3 region: CASSSNTEAFF. DNA for the CDR3: TGTGCCAGCAGTTCTAACACTGAAGCTTTCTTT.

This sequence joins TRBV7-2 and TRBJ1-6; 8 bases fit TRBD1. From germline, CDR1 is SGHTA and CDR2 FQGNSA. The CDR3 extends over 14 amino acids. With V trimmed by 4 bases and J by 7 bases, 3 bases remained unmatched. The CDR3 nucleotides read TGTGCCAGCAGCTCACAGGGGGGCAATTCACCCCTCCACTTT. Translation gives CASSSQGGNSPLHF.

V is TRBV3-1 (or the pseudogene TRBV3-2) and J is TRBJ2-3; TRBD1 might be the D (5 bases). The germline V gene encodes CDR1 LGHDT and CDR2 YNNKEL (reference sequence). V shed 0 bases and J shed 4 bases, with 14 bases lying between them. The CDR3 is made up of 16 amino acids. The CDR3 here is CASSQDNDPRADTQYF. The DNA for the CDR3 is TGTGCCAGCAGCCAAGATAACGACCCCAGGGCAGATACGCAGTATTTT.

The chain has TRBV12-3 or TRBV12-4 and TRBJ1-1; perhaps TRBD1 as D (5 bases). This CDR3 comprises 13 residues. V was trimmed by 7 bases and J by 3 bases, leaving 12 bases between them. The CDR3: CASTAWGYTEAFF. In DNA form, the CDR3 reads TGTGCCAGCACAGCCTGGGGCTACACTGAAGCTTTCTTT.

The CDR3 loop reads CASNQNNSPLHF. The CDR3 DNA sequence: TGTGCCAGCAATCAGAACAATTCACCCCTCCACTTT. The rearrangement joins TRBV28 to TRBJ1-6; D gene unclear. V shed 7 bases and J shed 7 bases, with 8 bases lying between them. Per the germline V gene, CDR1 is MDHEN and CDR2 is SYDVKM. CDR3 size: 12 residues.

Details on this clone: Germline is not matched at one junction end, which may reflect a read error. Other DNA sequences in the same sample also yield this CDR3. The chain recombines TRBV6-5 with TRBJ2-6; possibly TRBD1 for D (5 bases). CDR3 length equals 16 residues. CDR1 and CDR2 from the germline V gene are MNHEY and SVGAGI. CDR3 amino acids: CASSYGQGSGANVLTF. In DNA, the CDR3 is TGTGCCAGCAGTTACGGCCAGGGATCTGGGGCTAACGTCCTGACTTTC.

The chain joins TRBV30 to TRBJ1-1, with D possibly TRBD1 on 5 matching bases. Germline loops: CDR1 GTSNPN, CDR2 SVGIG (reference sequence). This CDR3 is built from 13 residues. Trimming removed 2 bases from V and 8 bases from J, with 15 bases in between. CDR3 DNA sequence: TGTGCCTGGAGTTCGGGGGGTTTTAAGGAAGCTTTCTTT. Its translation is CAWSSGGFKEAFF.

The rearrangement joins TRBV3-1 (or the pseudogene TRBV3-2) to TRBJ1-4; possible D gene TRBD1, 5 bases. Germline CDR1 and CDR2: LGHDT and YNNKEL (reference sequence). Trimming took 4 bases from V and 6 from J, leaving 21 bases between them. This CDR3 comprises 17 residues. This CDR3 is CASSPLGHAGTHEKLFF. Written as DNA, the CDR3 is TGTGCCAGCAGCCCTCTGGGGCACGCGGGGACTCATGAAAAACTGTTTTTT.

As for this clone: One end of the junction does not line up with germline, which may come from a read error. V gene TRBV3-1 (or the pseudogene TRBV3-2) combines with J gene TRBJ2-7, with TRBD1 matching 8 bases. Germline values: CDR1 LGHDT, CDR2 YNNKEL (reference sequence). The CDR3 has 13 residues. The DNA of the CDR3 is TGTGCCAGCAGCCAGGAGGGACAGGCTTTTCGGCACTTC. Translated: CASSQEGQAFRHF.

This chain uses TRBV4-2 with TRBJ2-3, with TRBD2 matching 9 bases. This CDR3 is built from 17 residues. Germline lookup yields CDR1 LGHNA and CDR2 YNFKEQ. The ends lost 4 bases at V and 3 bases at J; junction bases unmatched: 11. The CDR3 region is CASSPQSSGRLTDTQYF. In DNA form, the CDR3 reads TGTGCCAGCAGCCCCCAGTCCAGCGGGAGGCTAACAGATACGCAGTATTTT.

The genes are TRBV11-3 and TRBJ2-5; 8 positions match TRBD1. CDR1 is SGHNT, CDR2 YENEEA, per germline. CDR3 length: 15 amino acids. Trimming cost V 2 bases and J 5 bases; bases outside gene matches: 7. This chain's CDR3 is CASSLRAGGGETQYF. The DNA of the CDR3 is TGTGCCAGCAGCTTACGTGCAGGGGGCGGGGAGACCCAGTACTTC.

This chain links TRBV5-4 with TRBJ2-7, with 10 bases lining up with TRBD2. The V segment lost 3 bases and the J segment 6 bases; nucleotides outside the gene matches: 9. The germline CDR1 and CDR2 sequences are SGHNT and YYREEE (reference sequence). The CDR3 is 15 residues long. The CDR3: CASSWTGLARTEQYF. CDR3 DNA sequence: TGTGCCAGCAGCTGGACGGGACTAGCGAGGACCGAGCAGTACTTC.

The rearrangement joins TRBV12-5 to TRBJ1-4, with 12 positions matching TRBD1. The junction had 5 bases not matched to a gene; V was cut back by 5 bases and J by 7 bases. The germline V gene encodes CDR1 LGHNT and CDR2 FRNRAP. The CDR3 is 15 amino acids. The CDR3 region is CASGRGTGGLEKLFF. In DNA form, the CDR3 reads TGTGCTAGTGGTCGAGGGACAGGGGGCCTTGAAAAACTGTTTTTT. The entire variable domain, with the rest obtained from reference TRBV12-5 and TRBJ1-4, is as follows: DARVTQTPRHKVTEMGQEVTMRCQPILGHNTVFWYRQTMMQGLELLAYFRNRAPLDDSGMPKDRFSAEMPDATLATLKIQPSEPRDSAVYFCASGRGTGGLEKLFFGSGTQLSVL.

The chain employs TRBV25-1 and TRBJ1-6; D not certain. The CDR3 is 12 amino acids. Germline CDR1 reads MGHDK; CDR2 reads SYGVNS. Trimming stripped 6 bases from V and 6 bases from J, with 6 bases between. CDR3 amino acids: CASSHSNSPLHF. CDR3 in DNA: TGTGCCAGCAGCCACAGTAATTCACCCCTCCACTTT.

This chain uses TRBV2 with TRBJ1-2; 7 bases are a match to TRBD1. CDR3 length: 14 amino acids. J gave up 4 bases and V 7 bases, and 9 bases lay outside the gene matches. Germline CDR1 reads SNHLY; CDR2 reads FYNNEI. The CDR3 here is CASNPTTGSYGYTF. The CDR3 DNA sequence: TGTGCCAGCAATCCGACGACAGGGAGCTATGGCTACACCTTC.

The V gene is TRBV7-6, the J gene TRBJ2-2, with TRBD1 identical over 7 bases. The CDR3 extends over 16 amino acids. Looked up from germline, CDR1 is SGHVS and CDR2 is FNYEAQ. V gave up 2 bases and J gave up 4 bases; unmatched junction bases: 7. In nucleotides, the CDR3 is TGTGCCAGCAGCTTAAACAGGGGAGATACCACCGGGGAGCTGTTTTTT. Its protein product is CASSLNRGDTTGELFF.

The gene calls are TRBV30 and TRBJ1-2; D is possibly TRBD1 (5 bases). The CDR3 sequence is 15 residues long. Germline V CDR1 and CDR2: GTSNPN, SVGIG (reference sequence). Trimming took 0 bases from V and 4 from J, leaving 15 bases between them. CDR3 loop: CAWSVQGPGFYGYTF. CDR3 bases: TGTGCCTGGAGTGTACAAGGTCCAGGGTTCTATGGCTACACCTTC.

This clone was seen more than once but under ten times. This rearrangement joins TRBV5-4 to TRBJ2-7; a weak D match, TRBD2 (6 bases). There are 15 residues in the CDR3. Per germline, CDR1 SGHNT and CDR2 YYREEE (reference sequence). Deletions cut 1 base from V and 0 bases from J, with 11 bases between. CDR3 region: CASSLFHGSSYEQYF. CDR3 bases: TGTGCCAGCAGCTTGTTCCACGGGAGCTCCTACGAGCAGTACTTC. The full variable domain, with the rest looked up from reference TRBV5-4 and TRBJ2-7, is ETGVTQSPTHLIKTRGQQVTLRCSSQSGHNTVSWYQQALGQGPQFIFQYYREEENGRGNFPPRFSGLQFPNYSSELNVNALELDDSALYLCASSLFHGSSYEQYFGPGTRLTVT.

The J gene is TRBJ2-3, the V gene TRBV18; D remains unclear. Germline V CDR1 and CDR2: KGHSH, LQKENI. V was cut by 3 bases and J by 0 bases, with 4 bases left in between. The CDR3 totals 13 residues. CDR3: CASSPPSTDTQYF. DNA of the CDR3: TGTGCCAGCTCACCCCCTAGCACAGATACGCAGTATTTT.

The rearrangement links TRBV6-5 to TRBJ2-7; 7 nucleotides match TRBD1. CDR3 length: 12 amino acids. CDR1 and CDR2 (germline): MNHEY, SVGAGI. With V trimmed by 7 bases and J by 3 bases, 3 bases remained unmatched. CDR3 amino acids: CASTQGDYEQYF. CDR3 DNA sequence: TGTGCCAGCACCCAGGGGGACTACGAGCAGTACTTC.

V and J are TRBV19 and TRBJ2-7, with TRBD1 identical over 7 bases. CDR1 and CDR2 from the germline V gene are LNHDA and SQIVND (reference sequence). The trim removed 4 bases at V and 3 bases at J, leaving 6 bases unmatched. The CDR3 contains 14 residues. The chain's CDR3 is CASSNPGQNYEQYF. In DNA, the CDR3 is TGTGCCAGTAGTAACCCGGGACAGAACTACGAGCAGTACTTC.

The chain uses TRBV5-6 and TRBJ1-2; no clear D gene. CDR3 size: 13 residues. V shed 4 bases and J shed 2 bases, with 9 bases lying between them. In germline, CDR1 is SGHDT, CDR2 YYEEEE. CDR3 residues: CASSLGVNYGYTF. Here the CDR3 DNA reads TGTGCCAGCAGCCTCGGGGTAAACTATGGCTACACCTTC. The full variable domain, completed using reference TRBV5-6 and TRBJ1-2, is DAGVTQSPTHLIKTRGQQVTLRCSPKSGHDTVSWYQQALGQGPQFIFQYYEEEERQRGNFPDRFSGHQFPNYSSELNVNALLLGDSALYLCASSLGVNYGYTFGSGTRLTVV.

The chain combines TRBV5-4 with TRBJ1-4, with a tentative D call TRBD1 (6 bases). Germline loops: CDR1 SGHNT, CDR2 YYREEE (reference sequence). The CDR3 covers 14 residues. V lost 3 bases, J lost 1 base, and 7 bases lay in between. The CDR3 DNA follows: TGTGCCAGCAGCTACAGGGAAACTAATGAAAAACTGTTTTTT. It specifies CASSYRETNEKLFF.

V is TRBV6-5 and J is TRBJ1-1, with 7 bases lining up with TRBD1. The CDR3 runs to 16 residues. Germline CDR1 reads MNHEY; CDR2 reads SVGAGI. J was trimmed by 9 bases and V by 0 bases; bases with no gene match: 13. The CDR3, as DNA: TGTGCCAGCAGTTACTCTAATTTACAGGGGAGTTGGAAAGCTTTCTTT. This codes for CASSYSNLQGSWKAFF.

The chain couples TRBV25-1 to TRBJ2-1; possibly TRBD2 for D (5 bases). CDR1 and CDR2 from the germline V gene are MGHDK and SYGVNS. The V and J ends lost 5 bases and 10 bases respectively, with 18 bases between them. This CDR3 comprises 14 residues. CDR3 nucleotide sequence: TGTGCCAGCAGTCATACCACCCAGCGGCCCGAGCAGTTCTTC. This codes for CASSHTTQRPEQFF.

The chain is built from TRBV3-1 (or the pseudogene TRBV3-2) and TRBJ2-7; 11 nucleotides align to TRBD2. After removal of 3 bases from V and 5 bases from J, the junction contained 3 bases not matched to a gene. This CDR3 is 14 amino acids long. CDR1 is LGHDT and CDR2 is YNNKEL in the germline V gene (reference sequence). CDR3 sequence (DNA): TGTGCCAGCAGCCACCTAGCGGGAGGCCACGAGCAGTACTTC. Its translation: CASSHLAGGHEQYF.

The genes are TRBV20-1 and TRBJ1-5; D uncertain. CDR1 and CDR2 from the germline V gene are DFQATT and SNEGSKA (reference sequence). The V and J ends lost 3 bases and 0 bases respectively, with 12 bases between them. There are 15 residues in the CDR3. The CDR3 sequence: CSASEGSNSNQPQHF. CDR3 DNA: TGCAGTGCTAGTGAGGGCTCGAATAGCAATCAGCCCCAGCATTTT.

The J gene is TRBJ2-5, the V gene TRBV18; D unclear. V was pared by 0 bases and J by 0 bases, with 8 bases between. The CDR3 spans 15 residues. Germline assignment: CDR1 KGHSH and CDR2 LQKENI. CDR3 loop: CASSPPFRNQETQYF. The CDR3 region has the DNA TGTGCCAGCTCACCACCGTTCAGGAACCAAGAGACCCAGTACTTC.

The gene calls are TRBV6-1 and TRBJ2-5; D uncertain. The CDR3 loop spans 15 amino acids. Germline V lookup: CDR1 MNHNS, CDR2 SASEGT. Trimming took off 1 base at V and 6 bases at J, with 15 bases between the two ends. The CDR3 region has the DNA TGTGCCAGCAGTGAAGTTAGCACTCCTCAGAAGACCCAGTACTTC. Its protein is CASSEVSTPQKTQYF.

There are a few counts of this clone. The CDR3 coding sequence is TGTGCCAGCTCACCAGGAGACGGTCCTAACTATGGCTACACCTTC. Its protein product is CASSPGDGPNYGYTF. The chain has TRBV18 and TRBJ1-2; D remains unclear. The ends were cut back, 2 bases at V and 0 bases at J, with 10 bases in the middle. This CDR3 has 15 amino acids. Germline V CDR1 and CDR2: KGHSH, LQKENI.